This TCR beta chain was observed in a study of shared clonotypes between healthy human individuals (dated by TCRdb to 2020 to 2021). About the investigation overall: Three men and a couple of women, aged 18 to 49 years, made up the cohort. To estimate repertoire size and how much clonotype sharing occurs between individuals, the study deeply sequenced the blood TCR repertoires of about 5 healthy adults. Different laboratories and diverse techniques were used to prepare libraries and sequence TCR repertoires, to increase sequencing depth and limit assay-specific biases. Each donor's leukapheresis produced roughly between roughly 0.94 and 9.5 billion PBMCs. For each donor, CD4 naive and CD4 memory were each run on three plates, CD8 naive on two plates, and CD8 memory on one plate. Paper-wide results and their limitations: Only blood was sampled, and tissue TCR repertoires likely differ from those in blood. Compared with non-shared clonotypes, clonotypes shared by all four sorted-subset donors had higher generation probabilities. The genetic and exposure-history diversity represented was limited by the small number of donors. Pairwise subsampling indicated that sequencing depth was expected to affect the degree of clonotype sharing among donors. Rarefaction of sorted-subset datasets indicated incomplete sequencing despite the large sequencing depth. Across four donors, around 5.4% of naive CD4, approximately 4% of naive CD8, about 2.3% of memory CD4, and 0.4% of memory CD8 clonotypes were shared. Naive subsets generally had larger estimated clonotype richness than memory subsets.

The V end loses 0 bases and the J end loses 0 bases, and a stretch of 12 bases separates them. The germline V gene sets CDR1 to SGHTA and CDR2 to FQGNSA. Measured from the cysteine to the phenylalanine, the CDR3 is 17 residues long. Only the CDR3 DNA is retained, 51 bases long and in frame from the first base. Using the deep immunoSEQ assay, TCR CDR3 regions were amplified from genomic DNA by multiplex PCR. Extracted genomic DNA from each cell subset was distributed evenly across all wells of several immunoSEQ 96-well plates, and each plate was treated as a replicate. Each replicate PCR for sorted subsets received roughly 0.2 ug genomic DNA, equal to tens of thousands of T cell genomes. The purified libraries were quantified using a Qubit 3.0 fluorometer, sized with a Bioanalyzer 2100, and then quantified again using the KAPA Library Quantification kit. Every immunoSEQ 96-well plate was sequenced on a dedicated single-read 150-cycle Illumina NextSeq 550 flow cell. Per the source publication's procedure: The immunoSEQ output contained only junctional sequences without quality scores, so filtering could not match that applied to full-length reads. Sequences were annotated with PyIR, a Python wrapper for IgBLAST v1.9, and V/J genes and CDR3 were assigned using IMGT germline references. Reads with weak V/J assignments (E-value above 1e-6), missing CDR3, stop codons, out-of-frame junctions, or ambiguous translated residues were removed. A V3J clonotype was defined by an identical inferred V gene, J gene, and CDR3 amino acid sequence. To compute the percentage overlap between repertoires, the number of shared unique clonotypes was divided by the size of the smaller repertoire. Three approaches were used to assess repertoire richness: RTK rarefaction, the Chao1 estimator, and Recon v2.1 estimates of unobserved clonotypes. OLGA was used to compute generation probabilities for all TCRbeta clonotypes that the gDNA method yielded from a few donors. Entries here come from immuneACCESS through TCRdb and include only in-frame sequences with V and J called. Some clones fail to appear in such tables; in the studies checked, an unresolved V gene covers under half of the shortfall, and the cause of the remainder is unknown. The V and J calls and clone size are taken from that table; D and trimming were inferred from the DNA. The sample includes roughly 200,000 clones, with 66% observed a single time. The top ten constitute about 10% of the sample.

Donors were healthy HIV-negative adults with no recently reported acute infections or vaccinations. All donors were Caucasian adults living in Nashville, Tennessee, USA. Magnetic negative selection was used to enrich CD4+ T cells, after which naive cells were positively selected on CD45RA and the negative fraction became the memory subset. After blood collection by leukapheresis, PBMCs were isolated using Ficoll-Histopaque density gradient centrifugation and then cryopreserved in the vapor phase of liquid nitrogen. Analytical flow cytometry was used to check the purity and quantity of every magnetically sorted T cell population. Genomic DNA was isolated from every sorted fraction and measured by UV absorbance on a Nanodrop 2000c. Concerning this clone: Its antigen is not yet known. Qualities for individual bases were not recorded, and no much larger clone is one base off.

This chain is built from TRBV7-2 and TRBJ2-1; the D call is possibly TRBD1 or TRBD2, each sharing 5 bases. This clonotype was obtained from a young man in good health. The sequencing input was memory CD4+ T cells sorted from blood. The intended sense of this specimen's cell subset or site label: CD45RA-negative fraction. The CDR3 region: CASSLAFAGSSYNEQFF. The DNA reads TGTGCCAGCAGCTTAGCGTTCGCAGGGAGCTCCTACAATGAGCAGTTCTTC.